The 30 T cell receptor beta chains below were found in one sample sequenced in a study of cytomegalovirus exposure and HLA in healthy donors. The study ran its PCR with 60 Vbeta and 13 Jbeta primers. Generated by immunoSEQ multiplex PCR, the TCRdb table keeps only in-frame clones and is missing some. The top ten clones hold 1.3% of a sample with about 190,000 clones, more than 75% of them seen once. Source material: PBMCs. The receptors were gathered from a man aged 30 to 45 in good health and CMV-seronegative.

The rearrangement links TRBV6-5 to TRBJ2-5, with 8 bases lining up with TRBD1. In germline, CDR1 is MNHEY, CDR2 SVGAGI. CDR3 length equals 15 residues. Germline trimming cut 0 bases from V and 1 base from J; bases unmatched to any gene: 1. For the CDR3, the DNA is TGTGCCAGCAGTTACTCGACAGGGGCCCAAGAGACCCAGTACTTC. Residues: CASSYSTGAQETQYF.

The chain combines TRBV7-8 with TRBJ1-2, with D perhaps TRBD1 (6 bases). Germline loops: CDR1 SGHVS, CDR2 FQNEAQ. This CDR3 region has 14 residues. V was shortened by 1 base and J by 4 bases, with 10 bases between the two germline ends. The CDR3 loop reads CASSLEGTSYGYTF. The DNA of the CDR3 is TGTGCCAGCAGCTTAGAAGGGACAAGCTATGGCTACACCTTC. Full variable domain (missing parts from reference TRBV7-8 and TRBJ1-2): GAGVSQSPRYKVAKRGQDVALRCDPISGHVSLFWYQQALGQGPEFLTYFQNEAQLDKSGLPSDRFFAERPEGSVSTLKIQRTQQEDSAVYLCASSLEGTSYGYTFGSGTRLTVV.

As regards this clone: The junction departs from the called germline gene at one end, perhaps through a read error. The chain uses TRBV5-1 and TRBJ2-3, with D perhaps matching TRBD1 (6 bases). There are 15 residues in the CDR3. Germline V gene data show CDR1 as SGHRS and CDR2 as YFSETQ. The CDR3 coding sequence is TGCGCCGGCAGCTTGGTAACAGGGAGCACAGATACGCAGTATTTT. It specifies CAGSLVTGSTDTQYF.

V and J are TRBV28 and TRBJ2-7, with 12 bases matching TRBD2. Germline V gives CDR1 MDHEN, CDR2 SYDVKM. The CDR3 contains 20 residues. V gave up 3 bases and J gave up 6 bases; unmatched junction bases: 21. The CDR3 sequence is CASSFTSQGRGLAGSVEQYF. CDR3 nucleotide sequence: TGTGCCAGCAGTTTCACCTCACAGGGGCGAGGACTAGCGGGAAGCGTCGAGCAGTACTTC.

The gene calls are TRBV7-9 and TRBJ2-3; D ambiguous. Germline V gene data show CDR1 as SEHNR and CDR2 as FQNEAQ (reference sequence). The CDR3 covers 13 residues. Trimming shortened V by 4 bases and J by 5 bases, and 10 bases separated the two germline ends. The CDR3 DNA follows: TGTGCCAGCAGCTATACGGAGATAGATACGCAGTATTTT. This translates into CASSYTEIDTQYF.

The CDR3, as DNA: TGTGCCAGCTCACCGGTCCTAGCTAACACCGGGGAGCTGTTTTTT. Its translation is CASSPVLANTGELFF. This sequence joins TRBV18 and TRBJ2-2; TRBD2 is a possible D gene (5 bases). Per germline, CDR1 KGHSH and CDR2 LQKENI. V was pared by 3 bases and J by 2 bases, with 10 bases between. This CDR3 is 15 amino acids long.

The CDR3 sequence is CASSLEQGSYNEQFF. DNA of the CDR3: TGCGCCAGCAGCTTGGAACAGGGGTCCTACAATGAGCAGTTCTTC. The chain employs TRBV5-1 and TRBJ2-1, with 7 bases fitting TRBD1. Germline CDR1 SGHRS, CDR2 YFSETQ. There are 15 residues in the CDR3. With 0 bases clipped from V and 1 base from J, the junction kept 1 base outside the gene matches.

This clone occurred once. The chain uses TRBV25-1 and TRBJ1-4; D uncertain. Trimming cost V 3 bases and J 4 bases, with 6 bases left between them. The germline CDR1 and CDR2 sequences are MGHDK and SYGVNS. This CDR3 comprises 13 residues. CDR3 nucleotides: TGTGCCAGCAGTGAGTCCAGTAATGAAAAACTGTTTTTT. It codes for CASSESSNEKLFF. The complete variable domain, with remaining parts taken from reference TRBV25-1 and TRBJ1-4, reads EADIYQTPRYLVIGTGKKITLECSQTMGHDKMYWYQQDPGMELHLIHYSYGVNSTEKGDLSSESTVSRIRTEHFPLTLESARPSHTSQYLCASSESSNEKLFFGSGTQLSVL.

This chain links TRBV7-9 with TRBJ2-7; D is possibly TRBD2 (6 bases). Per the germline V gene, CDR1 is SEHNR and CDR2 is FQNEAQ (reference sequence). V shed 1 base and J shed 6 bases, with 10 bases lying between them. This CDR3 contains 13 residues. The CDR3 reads CASSLGGGVEQYF. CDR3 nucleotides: TGTGCCAGCAGCTTAGGAGGAGGGGTCGAGCAGTACTTC. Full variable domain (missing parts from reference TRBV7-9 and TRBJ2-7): DTGVSQNPRHKITKRGQNVTFRCDPISEHNRLYWYRQTLGQGPEFLTYFQNEAQLEKSRLLSDRFSAERPKGSFSTLEIQRTEQGDSAMYLCASSLGGGVEQYFGPGTRLTVT.

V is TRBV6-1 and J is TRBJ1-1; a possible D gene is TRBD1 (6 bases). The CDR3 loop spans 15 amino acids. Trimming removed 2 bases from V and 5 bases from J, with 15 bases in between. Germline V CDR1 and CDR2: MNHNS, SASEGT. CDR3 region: CASSETRRGATEAFF. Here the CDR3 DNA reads TGTGCCAGCAGTGAAACCCGCAGGGGCGCGACTGAAGCTTTCTTT.

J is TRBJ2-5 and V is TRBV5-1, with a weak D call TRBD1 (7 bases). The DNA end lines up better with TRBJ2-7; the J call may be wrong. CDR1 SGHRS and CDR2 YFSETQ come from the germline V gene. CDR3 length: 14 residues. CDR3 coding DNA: TGCGCCAGCAGCTTGGGGGACAGCGGGTACGAGCAGTACTTC. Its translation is CASSLGDSGYEQYF.

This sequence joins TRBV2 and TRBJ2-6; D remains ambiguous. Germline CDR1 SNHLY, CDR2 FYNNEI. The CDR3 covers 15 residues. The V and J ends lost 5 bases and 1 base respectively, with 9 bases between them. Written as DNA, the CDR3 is TGTGCCAGCAGTATAGAGAGTTCTGGGGCCAACGTCCTGACTTTC. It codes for CASSIESSGANVLTF.

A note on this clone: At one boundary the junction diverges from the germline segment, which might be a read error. CDR3 sequence reads: CASSYVSSYNEQLF. Here the CDR3 DNA reads TGTGCCAGCTCTTACGTTAGCTCCTACAATGAGCAGCTCTTC. The rearrangement uses TRBV18 and TRBJ2-1; D gene uncertain. The germline gives CDR1 KGHSH, CDR2 LQKENI. The CDR3 length is 14 residues.

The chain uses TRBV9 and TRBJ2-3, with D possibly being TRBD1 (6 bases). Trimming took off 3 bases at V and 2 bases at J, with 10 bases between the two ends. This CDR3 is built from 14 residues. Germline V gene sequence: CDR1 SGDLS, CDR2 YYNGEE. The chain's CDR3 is CASSAQGHTDTQYF. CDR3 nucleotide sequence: TGTGCCAGCAGCGCGCAGGGGCACACAGATACGCAGTATTTT.

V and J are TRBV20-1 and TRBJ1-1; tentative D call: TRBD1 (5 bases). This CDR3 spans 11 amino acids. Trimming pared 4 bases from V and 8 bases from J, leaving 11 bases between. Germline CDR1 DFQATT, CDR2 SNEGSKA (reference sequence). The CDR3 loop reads CSATRQIEAFF. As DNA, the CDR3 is TGCAGTGCTACAAGACAGATAGAAGCTTTCTTT.

The CDR3 here is CASSYREQEQYF. CDR3 DNA sequence: TGCGCCAGCAGCTACAGGGAGCAAGAGCAGTACTTC. The gene calls are TRBV10-2 and TRBJ2-7; D is perhaps TRBD1 (6 bases). This CDR3 has 12 residues. The germline gives CDR1 WSHSY, CDR2 SAAADI. Trimming took 6 bases from V and 7 from J, leaving 13 bases between them.

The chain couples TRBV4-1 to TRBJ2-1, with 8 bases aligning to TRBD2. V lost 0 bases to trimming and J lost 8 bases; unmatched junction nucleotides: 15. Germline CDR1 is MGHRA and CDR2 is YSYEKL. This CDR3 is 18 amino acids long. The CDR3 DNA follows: TGCGCCAGCAGCCAAGATCGAGGTAGAGCGGGAGCAGGATATGAGCAGTTCTTC. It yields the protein CASSQDRGRAGAGYEQFF.

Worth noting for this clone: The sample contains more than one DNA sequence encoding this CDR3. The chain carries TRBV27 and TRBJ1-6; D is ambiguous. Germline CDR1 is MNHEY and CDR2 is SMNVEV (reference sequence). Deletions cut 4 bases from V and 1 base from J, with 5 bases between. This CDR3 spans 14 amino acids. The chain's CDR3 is CASSSSSYNSPLHF. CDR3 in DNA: TGTGCCAGCAGTTCGAGTTCCTATAATTCACCCCTCCACTTT.

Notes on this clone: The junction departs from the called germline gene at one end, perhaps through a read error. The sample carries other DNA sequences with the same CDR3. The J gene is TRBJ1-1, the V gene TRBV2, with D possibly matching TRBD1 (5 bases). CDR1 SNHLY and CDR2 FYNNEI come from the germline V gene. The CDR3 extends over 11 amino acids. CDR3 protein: CASRRDGEAFF. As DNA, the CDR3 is TGCGCCAGCAGGCGGGACGGTGAAGCTTTCTTT.

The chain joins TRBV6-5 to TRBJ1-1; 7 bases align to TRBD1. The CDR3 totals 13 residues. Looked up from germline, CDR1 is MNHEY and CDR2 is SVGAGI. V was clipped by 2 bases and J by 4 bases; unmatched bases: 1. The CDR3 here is CASSYQGGTEAFF. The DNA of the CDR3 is TGTGCCAGCAGTTACCAGGGGGGCACTGAAGCTTTCTTT.

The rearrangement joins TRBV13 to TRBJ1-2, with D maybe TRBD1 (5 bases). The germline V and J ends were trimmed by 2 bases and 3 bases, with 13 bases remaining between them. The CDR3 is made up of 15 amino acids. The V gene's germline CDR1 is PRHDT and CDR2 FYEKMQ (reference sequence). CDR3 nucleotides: TGTGCCAGCAGCTTAAGGGGAGGGGACCACTATGGCTACACCTTC. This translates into CASSLRGGDHYGYTF. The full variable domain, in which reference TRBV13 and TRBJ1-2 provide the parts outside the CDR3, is AAGVIQSPRHLIKEKRETATLKCYPIPRHDTVYWYQQGPGQDPQFLISFYEKMQSDKGSIPDRFSAQQFSDYHSELNMSSLELGDSALYFCASSLRGGDHYGYTFGSGTRLTVV.

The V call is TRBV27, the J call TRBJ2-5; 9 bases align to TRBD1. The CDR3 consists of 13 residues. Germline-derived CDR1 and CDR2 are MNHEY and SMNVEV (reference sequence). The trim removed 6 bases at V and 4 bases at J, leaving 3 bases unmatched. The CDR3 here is CASRPQGAETQYF. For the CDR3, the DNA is TGTGCCAGCAGACCACAGGGGGCAGAGACCCAGTACTTC.

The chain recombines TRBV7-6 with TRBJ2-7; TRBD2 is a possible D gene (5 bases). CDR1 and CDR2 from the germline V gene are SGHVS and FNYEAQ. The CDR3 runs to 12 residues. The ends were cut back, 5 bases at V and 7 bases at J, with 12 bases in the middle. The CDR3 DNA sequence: TGTGCCAGCAGCCCCCCGGGAATGGAGCAGTACTTC. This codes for CASSPPGMEQYF.

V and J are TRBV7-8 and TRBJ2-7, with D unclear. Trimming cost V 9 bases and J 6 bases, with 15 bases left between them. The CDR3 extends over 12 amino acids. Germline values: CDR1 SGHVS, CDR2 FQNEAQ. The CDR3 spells CASAVLGVEQYF. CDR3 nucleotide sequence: TGTGCCAGTGCCGTTCTCGGTGTCGAGCAGTACTTC.

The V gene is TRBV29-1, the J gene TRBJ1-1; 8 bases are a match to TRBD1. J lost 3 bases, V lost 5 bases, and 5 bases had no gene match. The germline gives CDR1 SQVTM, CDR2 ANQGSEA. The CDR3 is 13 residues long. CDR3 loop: CSVHRGSDTEAFF. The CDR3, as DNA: TGCAGCGTTCACAGGGGGTCTGACACTGAAGCTTTCTTT.

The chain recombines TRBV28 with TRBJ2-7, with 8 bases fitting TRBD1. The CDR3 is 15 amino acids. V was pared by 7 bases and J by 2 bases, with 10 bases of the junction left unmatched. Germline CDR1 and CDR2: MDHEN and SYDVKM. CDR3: CASTRPGQDAYEQYF. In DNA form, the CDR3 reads TGTGCCAGCACGCGTCCGGGACAGGACGCCTACGAGCAGTACTTC.

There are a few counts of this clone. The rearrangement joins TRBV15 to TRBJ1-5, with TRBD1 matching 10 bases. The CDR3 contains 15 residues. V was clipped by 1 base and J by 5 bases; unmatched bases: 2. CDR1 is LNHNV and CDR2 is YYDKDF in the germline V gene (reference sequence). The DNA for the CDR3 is TGTGCCACCAGCAGAGCCGGGACAGGGGATCAGCCCCAGCATTTT. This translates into CATSRAGTGDQPQHF. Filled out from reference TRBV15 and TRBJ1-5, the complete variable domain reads DAMVIQNPRYQVTQFGKPVTLSCSQTLNHNVMYWYQQKSSQAPKLLFHYYDKDFNNEADTPDNFQSRRPNTSFCFLDIRSPGLGDTAMYLCATSRAGTGDQPQHFGDGTRLSIL.

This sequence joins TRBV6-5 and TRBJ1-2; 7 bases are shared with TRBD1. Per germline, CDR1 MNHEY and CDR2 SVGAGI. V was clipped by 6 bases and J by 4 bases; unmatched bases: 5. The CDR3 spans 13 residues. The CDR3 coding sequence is TGTGCCAGCAGACAACGACAGGGCTATGGCTACACCTTC. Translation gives CASRQRQGYGYTF.

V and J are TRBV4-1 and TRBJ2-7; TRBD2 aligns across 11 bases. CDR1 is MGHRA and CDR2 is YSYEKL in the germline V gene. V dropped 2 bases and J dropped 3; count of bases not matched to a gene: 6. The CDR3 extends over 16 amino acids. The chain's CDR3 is CASSQFGTSGVYEQYF. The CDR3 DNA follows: TGCGCCAGCAGCCAATTCGGGACTAGCGGTGTCTACGAGCAGTACTTC.

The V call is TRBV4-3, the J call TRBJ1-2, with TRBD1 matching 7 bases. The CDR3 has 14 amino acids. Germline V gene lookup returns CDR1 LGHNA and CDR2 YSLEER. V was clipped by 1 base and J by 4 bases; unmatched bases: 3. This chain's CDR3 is CASSQGGGAYGYTF. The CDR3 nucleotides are TGCGCCAGCAGCCAAGGAGGGGGCGCCTATGGCTACACCTTC.